This TCR beta chain emerged from a study of T cell therapy after organ transplantation (dated by TCRdb to between 2017 and 2020). Background for the entire study: The therapy products consisted of autologous CMV-specific T cells grown in vitro for 2 to 3 weeks using a peptide pool of 30 HLA class I and II CMV epitopes. The median number of CMV-specific T cells given to patients was 1.92 x 10^8, delivered over 2 to 6 intravenous infusions. Peripheral blood samples for the pretherapy time point were taken before T cell therapy began. Up to 6 T cell doses were administered to patients every 2 weeks, and patients were monitored for about 7 months after therapy was completed. Of the roughly ten patients, only 7 or 8 had long-term post-therapy samples available. Of the ten or so patients, eight were classified as clinical responders and two were classified as nonresponders. A follow-up TRBV repertoire analysis was performed on an open-label phase I trial of autologous CMV-specific adoptive T cell therapy in solid-organ transplant recipients. Overall study outcomes, separate from this receptor: Before therapy, nonresponders had marked clonal expansions, and their repertoires changed minimally after therapy. The fold change in CD8 clonality after therapy was inversely correlated with pretherapy clonality, which suggests that less biased repertoires were more open to remodeling. Both transferred clonotypes and endogenous clonotypes not detected in the therapy products appeared to be included in post-therapy reconstitution. The small number of expansions detected in nonresponders may be due to reduced sample coverage caused by poor CD8+ T cell yield. Assessment of confounders such as concurrent antirejection and antiviral medications was prevented by the small cohort.

CDR1 and CDR2 (SGDLS, YYNGEE) derive from the germline V gene. The V and J ends are trimmed by 0 bases and 2 bases, leaving 9 bases between them. Reading from cysteine to phenylalanine, the CDR3 counts 15 amino acids. Only the CDR3 portion is preserved as DNA: 45 bases, with reading frame beginning at the first base. Note on this clone: Its cognate antigen has yet to be identified. It has no much larger one-base neighbor in the sample; base qualities were not kept.

In the paper's terms, the time point label means: before start of T cell therapy. The patients had received solid-organ transplants and had drug-resistant/recurrent cytomegalovirus. About 10 trial participants were selected for repertoire analysis based on availability of post-therapy peripheral blood mononuclear cells. Viable CD3+CD8+CD4- lymphocytes were isolated from PBMCs by sorting on a BD FACSAria III. Genomic DNA was extracted from sorted cells with the Qiagen DNeasy Kit. Using the immunoSEQ two-step, bias-controlled multiplex PCR assay, TRB CDR3 regions were amplified from genomic DNA. CDR3 libraries were sequenced on an Illumina NextSeq 500. Under the source paper's analysis protocol: The immunoSEQ Analyzer platform was used for initial alignment and bioinformatics, including bias normalization against synthetic CDR3 analogs. Annotation of V, D and J genes was based on the definitions in the IMGT database. Additional TRBV analyses were carried out with default settings in VDJtools version 1.1.10 and the R package tcR version 2.2.1.11. GLIPH analysis was done using default settings in version 1.0. To test for significant clonotype frequency changes in CDR3 sequences with at least 5 reads, a 2-sided binomial test with Benjamini-Hochberg correction (alpha = 0.01) was used. TCRdb provides this immuneACCESS table in a form limited to in-frame rearrangements. Some clones are lacking; in checked studies, under half of them reflect an unresolved V gene, and why the rest are absent is not known. The D gene and trimming were derived from the DNA, and the V and J assignments and clone size from that table. The sample table holds 45,000 to 60,000 clones, of which roughly 93% were seen once. Of the sample, approximately 3.4% is held by the ten largest clones.

The source material was CD8+ T cells from blood, sampled before autologous CMV-specific T cell therapy. This sequence uses TRBV9 and TRBJ2-1; matching of 6 bases hints at TRBD1 as the D gene. This clonotype originated in a human patient who had received a solid organ transplant and had CMV disease. CDR3 region: CASSVGGGAYNEQFF. The DNA sequence reads TGTGCCAGCAGCGTAGGAGGGGGAGCCTACAATGAGCAGTTCTTC. With the portions outside the CDR3 filled from the reference TRBV9 and TRBJ2-1 genes, the complete variable region becomes DSGVTQTPKHLITATGQRVTLRCSPRSGDLSVYWYQQSLDQGLQFLIQYYNGEERAKGNILERFSAQQFPDLHSELNLSSLELGDSALYFCASSVGGGAYNEQFFGPGTRLTVL.